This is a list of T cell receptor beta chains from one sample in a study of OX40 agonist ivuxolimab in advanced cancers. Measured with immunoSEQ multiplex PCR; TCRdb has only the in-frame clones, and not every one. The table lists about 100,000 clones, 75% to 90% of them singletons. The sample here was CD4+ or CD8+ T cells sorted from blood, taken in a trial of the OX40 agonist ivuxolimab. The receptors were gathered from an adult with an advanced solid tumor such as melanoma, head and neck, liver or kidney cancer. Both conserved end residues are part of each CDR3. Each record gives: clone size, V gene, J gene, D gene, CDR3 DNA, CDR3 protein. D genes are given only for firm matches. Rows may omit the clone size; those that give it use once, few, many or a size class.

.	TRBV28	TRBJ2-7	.	TGTGCCAGCAGACGAAGCCTCTCCTACGAGCAGTACTTC	CASRRSLSYEQYF
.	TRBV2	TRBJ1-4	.	TGTGCCAGCAGCCCCCAGGGCGCAAATGAAAAACTGTTTTTT	CASSPQGANEKLFF
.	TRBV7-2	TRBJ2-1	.	TGTGCCAGCAGCTTAGGGGGCTCTCAAAATGAGCAGTTCTTC	CASSLGGSQNEQFF
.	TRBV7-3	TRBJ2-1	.	TGTGCCAGCAGCTTGAATTCCTACAATGAGCAGTTCTTC	CASSLNSYNEQFF
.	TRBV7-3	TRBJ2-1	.	TGTGCCAGCAGCTTACCCTCCTACAATGAGCAGTTCTTC	CASSLPSYNEQFF
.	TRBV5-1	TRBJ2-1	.	TGCGCCACCACGACGGGGGATTTTAATGAGCAGTTCTTC	CATTTGDFNEQFF
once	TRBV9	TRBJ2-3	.	TGTGCCAGCAGCGTATCCGGGGCCACAGATACGCAGTATTTT	CASSVSGATDTQYF
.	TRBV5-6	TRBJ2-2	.	TGTGCCAGCAGCTTGCTACGTCCAGGTCCCACCGGGGAGCTGTTTTTT	CASSLLRPGPTGELFF
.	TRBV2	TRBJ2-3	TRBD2	TGTGCCAGCCGGCCTAGCGGGATCACCTTGGCAGATACGCAGTATTTT	CASRPSGITLADTQYF
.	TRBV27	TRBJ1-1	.	TGTGCCAGTCTCCGAAATACCGGGACACTGAACACTGAAGCTTTCTTT	CASLRNTGTLNTEAFF
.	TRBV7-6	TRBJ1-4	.	TGTGCCAGCAGCTATCGAGGGTACGATGAAAAACTGTTTTTT	CASSYRGYDEKLFF
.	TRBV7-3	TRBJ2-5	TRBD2	TGTGCCAGCAGCTTAGGGAATCTAGCGGGAGCCCAAGAGACCCAGTACTTC	CASSLGNLAGAQETQYF
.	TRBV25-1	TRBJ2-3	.	TGTGCCAGCAGTGATCTAGGGGATACGCAGTATTTT	CASSDLGDTQYF
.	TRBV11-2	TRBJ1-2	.	TGTGCCAGCAGCCGTGACAGAGCTAACTATGGCTACACCTTC	CASSRDRANYGYTF
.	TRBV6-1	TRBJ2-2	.	TGTGCCAGCAGTCCCTATTGGGACGGGGAGCTGTTTTTT	CASSPYWDGELFF
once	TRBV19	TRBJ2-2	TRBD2	TGTGCCAGTAGCCAATCTAGCGGTAGTACCGGGGAGCTGTTTTTT	CASSQSSGSTGELFF
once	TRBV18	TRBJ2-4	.	TGTGCCAGCTCACTAATAAATCAGGGAGTCGGCAAAAACATTCAGTACTTC	CASSLINQGVGKNIQYF
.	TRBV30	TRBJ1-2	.	TGTGCCTGGAGTCAACTTCAGGGGATCGGCTACACCTTC	CAWSQLQGIGYTF
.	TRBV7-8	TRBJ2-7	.	TGTGCCAGCAGCTTAGTCCTGGGGAGCCCCTACGAGCAGTACTTC	CASSLVLGSPYEQYF
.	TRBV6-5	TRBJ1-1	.	TGTGCCAGCAGCGAGAGAACAGGGAACACTGAAGCTTTCTTT	CASSERTGNTEAFF
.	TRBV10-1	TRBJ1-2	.	TGCGCCAGCAGTGAGCGGGTCTGGGGCTACACCTTC	CASSERVWGYTF
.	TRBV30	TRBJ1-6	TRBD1	TGTGCCTGGGCCAAAACGACCGGGACAGCCAATTCACCCCTCCACTTT	CAWAKTTGTANSPLHF
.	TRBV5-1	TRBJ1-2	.	TGCGCCAGCAGCTTGGAGGTACCGATCTATGGCTACACCTTC	CASSLEVPIYGYTF
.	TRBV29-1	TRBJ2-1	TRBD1	TGCAGCGTCGAAGACAGGGGCGGGTACAATGAGCAGTTCTTC	CSVEDRGGYNEQFF
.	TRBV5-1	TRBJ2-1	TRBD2	TGCGCCAGCAGCCTGAGGACTAGCGGGGGGCGTTACAATGAGCAGTTCTTC	CASSLRTSGGRYNEQFF
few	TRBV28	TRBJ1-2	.	TGTGCCAGCAGTTCCACAGGAAGGAACTATGGCTACACCTTC	CASSSTGRNYGYTF
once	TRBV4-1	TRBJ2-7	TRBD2	TGCGCCAGCAGCCTGAAAATCTCGCGGGGGTCCTACGAGCAGTACTTC	CASSLKISRGSYEQYF
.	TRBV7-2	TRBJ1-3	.	TGTGCCAGCAGCTTAGGTCCAGGGCCTGGAAACACCATATATTTT	CASSLGPGPGNTIYF
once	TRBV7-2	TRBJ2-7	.	TGTGCCAGCAGCTTAGATGACTTCCGGCGGGAGCAGTACTTC	CASSLDDFRREQYF
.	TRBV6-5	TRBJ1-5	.	TGTGCCAGCAGTTACTTGCAGGGAGACCAGCATTTT	CASSYLQGDQHF
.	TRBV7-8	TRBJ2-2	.	TGTGCCAGCAGCCGAAGGCGGGACACCGGGGAGCTGTTTTTT	CASSRRRDTGELFF
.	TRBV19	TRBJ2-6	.	TGTGCCAGTAGGGCTAGCGCGGGCTCTGGGGCCAACGTCCTGACTTTC	CASRASAGSGANVLTF
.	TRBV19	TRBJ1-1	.	TGTGCCAGTAGTATAGGCCTTCCCTCTGAAGCTTTCTTT	CASSIGLPSEAFF
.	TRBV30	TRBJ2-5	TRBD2	TGTGCCTGGAACCCTCGCGGGGGTAGGCAAGAGACCCAGTACTTC	CAWNPRGGRQETQYF
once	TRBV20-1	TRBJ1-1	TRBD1	TGCAGCGACCGGACAGGGGCTTTCTTT	CSDRTGAFF
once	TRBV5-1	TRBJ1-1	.	TGCGCCAGCAGCTTGGAATCGGCTAGCATGGGCACTGAAGCTTTCTTT	CASSLESASMGTEAFF
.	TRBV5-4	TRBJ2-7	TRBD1	TGTGCCAGCACCCTGGACAGGGGAATCTACGAGCAGTACTTC	CASTLDRGIYEQYF
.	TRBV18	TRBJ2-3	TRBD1	TGTGCCAGCTCACAAGGGGGCAGGGGCACAGATACGCAGTATTTT	CASSQGGRGTDTQYF
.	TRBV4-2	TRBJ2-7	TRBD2	TGTGCCAGCAGCCAAGATTTGGGGACTAGCGGGCACGGTTACGAGCAGTACTTC	CASSQDLGTSGHGYEQYF
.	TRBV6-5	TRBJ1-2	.	TGTGCCAGCAGCCCCTCGGGCCCCTATGGCTACACCTTC	CASSPSGPYGYTF
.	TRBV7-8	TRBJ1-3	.	TGTGCCAGCAGCTTACGCGTGGCGCCAAACTCTGGAAACACCATATATTTT	CASSLRVAPNSGNTIYF
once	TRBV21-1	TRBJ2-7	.	TGTGCCAGCAGCAAAAGCCCCCTCGGAGCGGAACAAACCCCTGGGCTCTCCGAGCAGTACTTC	CASSKSPLGAEQTPGLSEQYF
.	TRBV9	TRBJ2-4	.	TGTGCCAGCAGCGTCGAGGGCTTAGGGGCCAAAAACATTCAGTACTTC	CASSVEGLGAKNIQYF
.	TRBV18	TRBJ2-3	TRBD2	TGTGCCAGCTCACCTAGGCGGGGGTCAGATACGCAGTATTTT	CASSPRRGSDTQYF
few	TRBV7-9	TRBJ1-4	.	TGTGCCAGCAGCTTAGGTAGGGCTGGAGGGGAAAAACTGTTTTTT	CASSLGRAGGEKLFF
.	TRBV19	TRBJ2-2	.	TGTGCCAGTAGTATACGAGCGGGGAACACCGGGGAGCTGTTTTTT	CASSIRAGNTGELFF
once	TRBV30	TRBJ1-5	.	TGTGCCTGGAGTGCGGCCTACGGTCAGCCCCAGCATTTT	CAWSAAYGQPQHF
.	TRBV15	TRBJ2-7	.	TGTGCCACCAGCAGAGATTTCCAGGGGTCCTACGAGCAGTACTTC	CATSRDFQGSYEQYF
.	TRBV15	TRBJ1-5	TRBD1	TGTGCCACCAGCAGAGCCAGGGGGAGGGATCAGCCCCAGCATTTT	CATSRARGRDQPQHF
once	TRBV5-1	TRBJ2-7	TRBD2	TGCGCCAGCAGCTTGACTAGCGGGAGGGCTAGCTCCTACGAGCAGTACTTC	CASSLTSGRASSYEQYF
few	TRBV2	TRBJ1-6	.	TGTGCCAGCAGTGAATTGGGCTGGCTAGCGCCCCTCCACTTT	CASSELGWLAPLHF
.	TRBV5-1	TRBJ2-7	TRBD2	TGCGCCAGCAGCTCCGTTAGCGGGAGAAACTACGAGCAGTACTTC	CASSSVSGRNYEQYF
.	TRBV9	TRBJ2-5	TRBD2	TGTGCCAGCAGCGCCCAACCGGGACTAGCGGGGCGCCAGTACTTC	CASSAQPGLAGRQYF
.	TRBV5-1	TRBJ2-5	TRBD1	TGCGCCAGCAGCAAAGGACAGGGAGAGACCCAGTACTTC	CASSKGQGETQYF